This TCR beta chain emerged from a study of technical replicates of blood from a handful of donors. This clone appeared a single time. Measured with immunoSEQ multiplex PCR; TCRdb has only the in-frame clones, and not every one. The sample shows about 81,000 clones, about 81% of them seen only once. This TCR derives from a human donor in good health. Some clones in this sample may be carry-over from other donors' samples. The sample comprised PBMCs.

The CDR3: CASSMQGSSYNSPLHF. CDR3 DNA: TGTGCCAGTAGTATGCAGGGAAGCTCCTATAATTCACCCCTCCACTTT. The chain combines TRBV19 with TRBJ1-6; perhaps TRBD1 as D (5 bases). CDR3 length equals 16 residues. Trimming shortened V by 3 bases and J by 0 bases, and 9 bases separated the two germline ends. Germline loops: CDR1 LNHDA, CDR2 SQIVND (reference sequence).